This paragraph covers one TCR beta chain sequence. This sample is drawn from a study of blood T cells in healthy people across ages. A J-beta primer mix and a sample-barcoded 5' primer were used in a second PCR of about 7 to 12 cycles. Each cDNA was tagged by a template-switch adaptor containing 12 random nucleotides. TCRdb fed the 5' RACE reads into MiXCR, producing one record per CDR3 protein. This table holds roughly 800,000 distinct CDR3 sequences, 58% found once. The V end was cut by 7 bases, the J end by 2 bases, with 14 bases between. Germline CDR1 is DFQATT and CDR2 is SNEGSKA (reference sequence). CDR3 length: 13 residues. Caucasian, healthy and from Russia, the donors were aged between about 6 and 90. Isolation recovered at least 6.5 million PBMCs from every sample.

J is TRBJ1-2 and V is TRBV20-1, with D perhaps matching TRBD1 (5 bases). This TCR was recovered from a young man in good health. Source material: blood. The DNA for the CDR3 is TGCAGTGTCCCTAGCGGGACCAACTATGGCTACACCTTC. This encodes CSVPSGTNYGYTF.